Reported below is one T cell receptor (beta chain). The CDR3 sequence is 16 residues long. The ends lost 10 bases at V and 1 base at J; junction bases unmatched: 12. The germline V gene has CDR1 MNHEY and CDR2 SMNVEV (reference sequence). This sample stems from a study of cytomegalovirus exposure and HLA in healthy donors. The table came from immunoSEQ multiplex PCR; TCRdb's copy has only in-frame clones and leaves some out. The sample includes around 250,000 clones, 90% seen only once; the top ten take around 0.34%. While the first cohort had some 700 subjects, the donors belonged to the separate validation cohort of 120 subjects.

The chain has TRBV27 and TRBJ1-5; 8 bases fit TRBD1. Material for sequencing was PBMCs. The sequence was obtained from a woman in her late teens or twenties in good health and CMV-seronegative. CDR3 sequence reads: CANLPGQGGSNQPQHF. In DNA form, the CDR3 reads TGTGCCAACCTCCCCGGACAGGGAGGGAGCAATCAGCCCCAGCATTTT.